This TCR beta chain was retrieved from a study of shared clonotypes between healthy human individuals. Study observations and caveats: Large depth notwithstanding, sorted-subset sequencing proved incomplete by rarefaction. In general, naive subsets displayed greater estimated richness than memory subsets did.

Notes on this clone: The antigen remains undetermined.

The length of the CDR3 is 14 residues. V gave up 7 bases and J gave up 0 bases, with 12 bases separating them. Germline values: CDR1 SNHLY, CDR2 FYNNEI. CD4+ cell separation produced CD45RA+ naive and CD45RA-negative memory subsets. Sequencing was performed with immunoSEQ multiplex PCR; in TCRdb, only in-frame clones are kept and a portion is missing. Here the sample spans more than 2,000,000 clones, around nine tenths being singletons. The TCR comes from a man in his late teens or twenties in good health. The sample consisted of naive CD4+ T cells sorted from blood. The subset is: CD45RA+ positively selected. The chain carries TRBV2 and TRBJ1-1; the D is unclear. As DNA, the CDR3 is TGTGCCAGCAATGGTCCATCTCTGAACACTGAAGCTTTCTTT. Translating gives CASNGPSLNTEAFF.